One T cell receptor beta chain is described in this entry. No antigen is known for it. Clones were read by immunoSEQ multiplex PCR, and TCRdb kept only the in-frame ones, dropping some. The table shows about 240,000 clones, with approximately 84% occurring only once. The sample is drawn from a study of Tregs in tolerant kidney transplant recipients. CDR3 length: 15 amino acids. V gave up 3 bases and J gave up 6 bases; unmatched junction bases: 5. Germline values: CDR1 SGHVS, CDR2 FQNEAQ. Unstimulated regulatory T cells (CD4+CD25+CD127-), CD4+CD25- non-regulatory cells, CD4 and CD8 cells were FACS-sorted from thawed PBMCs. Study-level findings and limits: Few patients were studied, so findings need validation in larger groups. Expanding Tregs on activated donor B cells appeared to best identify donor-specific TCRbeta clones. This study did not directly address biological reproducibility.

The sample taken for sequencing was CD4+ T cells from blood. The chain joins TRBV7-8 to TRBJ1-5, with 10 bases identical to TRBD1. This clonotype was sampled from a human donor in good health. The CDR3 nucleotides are TGTGCCAGCAGCTTCGACAGGGGGCGCGTTCAGCCCCAGCATTTT. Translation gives CASSFDRGRVQPQHF.